Listed here are 4 T cell receptor beta chains from one sample, sequenced in a study of cytomegalovirus exposure and HLA in healthy donors. PCR employed 60 Vbeta and 13 Jbeta primers. The protocol was immunoSEQ multiplex PCR, while the TCRdb copy is restricted to in-frame clones and leaves out a portion. The sample contains more than 85,000 clones, 70% of which appear only once. Sequences were obtained from PBMCs. Every receptor here comes from a woman in her forties or fifties in good health and CMV-seropositive.

V gene TRBV2 combines with J gene TRBJ2-3; 7 nucleotides match TRBD1. Germline V gene sequence: CDR1 SNHLY, CDR2 FYNNEI. The V gene end was trimmed by 6 bases and the J gene end by 2 bases; junction bases not matched to a gene: 2. The CDR3 consists of 13 residues. The CDR3 is CASRDRPTDTQYF. The CDR3 region has the DNA TGTGCCAGCAGGGACAGGCCCACAGATACGCAGTATTTT.

The CDR3 sequence: CASSEWAAQTYEQYF. The CDR3 bases are TGTGCCAGTAGTGAGTGGGCAGCCCAAACCTACGAGCAGTACTTC. V usage is TRBV19 and J usage is TRBJ2-5; D gene uncertain. With the DNA end fitting TRBJ2-7 better, the J assignment may be wrong. The germline V gene has CDR1 LNHDA and CDR2 SQIVND (reference sequence). The CDR3 extends over 15 amino acids.

The V and J genes are TRBV7-3 and TRBJ2-1, with D possibly matching TRBD2 (5 bases). Germline lookup yields CDR1 SGHTA and CDR2 FQGTGA. The V end was cut by 0 bases, the J end by 9 bases, with 9 bases between. CDR3 length equals 13 residues. CDR3 DNA sequence: TGTGCCAGCAGCTTAACCGGGGTGGCTGAGCAGTTCTTC. This encodes CASSLTGVAEQFF.

This clone was detected only a few times. The chain links TRBV6-5 to TRBJ2-7; 9 bases line up with TRBD2. The junction had 10 bases not matched to a gene; V was cut back by 6 bases and J by 7 bases. The CDR3 covers 14 residues. The V gene's germline CDR1 is MNHEY and CDR2 SVGAGI. The CDR3 sequence is CASRDTSGQGEQYF. DNA for the CDR3: TGTGCCAGCAGAGATACTAGCGGGCAGGGGGAGCAGTACTTC.